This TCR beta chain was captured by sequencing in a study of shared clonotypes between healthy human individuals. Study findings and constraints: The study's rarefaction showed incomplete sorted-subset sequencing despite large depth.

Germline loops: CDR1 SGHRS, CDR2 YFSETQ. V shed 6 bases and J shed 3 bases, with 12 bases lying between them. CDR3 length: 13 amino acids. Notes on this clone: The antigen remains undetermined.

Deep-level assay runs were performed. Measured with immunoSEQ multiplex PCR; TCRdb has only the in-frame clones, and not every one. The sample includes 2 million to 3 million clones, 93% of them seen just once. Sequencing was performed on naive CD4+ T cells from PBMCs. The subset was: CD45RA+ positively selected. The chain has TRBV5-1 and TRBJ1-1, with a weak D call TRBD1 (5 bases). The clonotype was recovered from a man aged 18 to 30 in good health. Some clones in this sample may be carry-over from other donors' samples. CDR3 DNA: TGCGCCAGCACAATGAAAGGGGACACTGAAGCTTTCTTT. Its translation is CASTMKGDTEAFF.